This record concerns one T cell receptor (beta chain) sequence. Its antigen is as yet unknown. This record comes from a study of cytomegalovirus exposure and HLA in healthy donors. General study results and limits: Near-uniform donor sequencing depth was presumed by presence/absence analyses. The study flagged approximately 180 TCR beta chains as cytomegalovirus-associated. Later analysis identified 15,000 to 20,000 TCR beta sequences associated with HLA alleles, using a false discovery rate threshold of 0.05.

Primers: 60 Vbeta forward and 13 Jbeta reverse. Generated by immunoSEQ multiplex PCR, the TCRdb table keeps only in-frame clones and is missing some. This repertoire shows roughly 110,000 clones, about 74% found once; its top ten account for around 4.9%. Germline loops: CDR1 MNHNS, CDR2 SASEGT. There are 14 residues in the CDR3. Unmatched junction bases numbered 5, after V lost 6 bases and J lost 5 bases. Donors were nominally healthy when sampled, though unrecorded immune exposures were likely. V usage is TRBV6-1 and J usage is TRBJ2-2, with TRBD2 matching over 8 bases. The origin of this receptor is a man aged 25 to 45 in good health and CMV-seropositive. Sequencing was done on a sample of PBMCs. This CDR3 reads CASRRGARTGELFF. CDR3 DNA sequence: TGTGCCAGCAGGCGGGGGGCGCGAACCGGGGAGCTGTTTTTT.